This T cell receptor (beta chain) was sequenced for a study of control samples from healthy donors and cancer patients (dated by TCRdb to about 2020). A word on this clone: The antigen it binds to is not known. The record has no base qualities; no much larger clone is one base away.

CDR1 KGHDR and CDR2 SFDVKD are derived from the germline V gene. The V and J ends are trimmed by 4 bases and 0 bases, leaving 12 bases between them. The CDR3 sequence holds 16 residues, the cysteine and phenylalanine included. Here the CDR3 DNA is all that survives: 48 bases in frame from base 1. Libraries were made using the immunoSEQ multiplex PCR assay. TCRdb took over this immuneACCESS table, retaining in-frame rearrangements with V and J assigned. Such tables are incomplete; in checked studies, under half of the missing clones stem from an unresolved V gene, and the remainder is unexplained. This sample gives about 95,000 clones in total; about 88% of them show up just once. The ten largest clones capture about 15% of the sample.

Sequences were obtained from blood. The TCR sequence derives from a woman between 70 and 85 years old in good health. The chain joins TRBV24-1 to TRBJ1-3; tentative D gene TRBD1, with 6 bases matching. This receptor has the CDR3 CATSDCDRISGNTIYF. DNA sequence: TGTGCCACCAGTGACTGCGACAGGATCTCTGGAAACACCATATATTTT.